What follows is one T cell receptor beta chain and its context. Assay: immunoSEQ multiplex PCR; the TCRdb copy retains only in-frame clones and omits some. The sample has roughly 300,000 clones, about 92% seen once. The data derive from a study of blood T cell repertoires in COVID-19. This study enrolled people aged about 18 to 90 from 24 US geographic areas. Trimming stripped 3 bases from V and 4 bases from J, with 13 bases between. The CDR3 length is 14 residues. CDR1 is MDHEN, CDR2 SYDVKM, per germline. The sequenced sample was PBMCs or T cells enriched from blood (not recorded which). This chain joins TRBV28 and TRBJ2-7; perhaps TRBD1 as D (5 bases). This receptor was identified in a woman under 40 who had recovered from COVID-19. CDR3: CASSFLTAQYEQYF. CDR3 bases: TGTGCCAGCAGTTTTTTGACAGCTCAGTACGAGCAGTACTTC.